This TCR beta chain was obtained from a study of human T cells and chemical hapten exposure. Time point reported: patch test 3, about 24 weeks after DPC sensitization. The sample's treatment: therapeutic diphenylcyclopropenone sensitization with weekly scalp DPC. V dropped 6 bases and J dropped 3 bases, with 7 bases sitting between them. The CDR3 is 12 amino acids. TCRdb re-derived calls from the RACE reads in MiXCR, one entry per CDR3 protein. The sample has tens of thousands of distinct CDR3 sequences; roughly 10% are singletons. This clonotype was picked up many times. V usage is TRBV12-3 or TRBV12-4 and J usage is TRBJ2-3, with D possibly TRBD1 on 5 matching bases. The source material was whole blood, sampled in connection with sensitization to the hapten diphenylcyclopropenone (DPC). The TCR was taken from a woman aged 45 to 65 with alopecia areata. Some clones in this sample may be carry-over from other donors' samples. The CDR3 protein is CASSQGTDTQYF. The DNA for the CDR3 is TGTGCCAGCAGCCAGGGTACAGATACGCAGTATTTT.